This entry lists 14 T cell receptor beta chains sequenced from one sample in a study of T cells in Graves' hyperthyroidism and ophthalmopathy. There were TCR beta CDR3 regions amplified from RNA transcripts. In the first-round RT-PCR of the TCR CDR3, the HTBI primer set was used. Via MiXCR, TCRdb re-called the multiplex PCR reads, giving one row per CDR3 protein. The sample shows over 550,000 distinct CDR3 sequences, 16% of them seen only once. Sequenced input: blood. All receptors derive from a woman aged 18-29 years with Graves' hyperthyroidism.

This chain uses TRBV11-2 with TRBJ2-7; 9 bases align to TRBD1. The CDR3 has 15 amino acids. In germline, CDR1 is SGHAT, CDR2 FQNNGV. V was pared by 5 bases and J by 2 bases, with 7 bases of the junction left unmatched. CDR3 sequence (DNA): TGTGCCAGCAGCGCCCGGGACAGGGATCCCTACGAGCAGTACTTC. Its protein is CASSARDRDPYEQYF.

This clonotype was recorded at least ten times. The chain couples TRBV30 to TRBJ1-5; D is unclear. Germline V lookup: CDR1 GTSNPN, CDR2 SVGIG (reference sequence). This CDR3 contains 13 residues. Between the trimmed V and J ends, which lost 5 bases and 5 bases, there was a span of 13 bases. The CDR3 here is CAWGLSRDQPQHF. The CDR3 nucleotides are TGTGCCTGGGGACTTTCTCGGGATCAGCCCCAGCATTTT.

The rearrangement links TRBV6-1 to TRBJ2-1, with unresolved D. Trimming removed 1 base at V and 3 bases at J, with 16 bases between. CDR3 length: 17 amino acids. CDR1 is MNHNS, CDR2 SASEGT, per germline. In nucleotides, the CDR3 is TGTGCCAGCAGTGAAGTGGAAGGGATACACCTCTACAATGAGCAGTTCTTC. Protein sequence: CASSEVEGIHLYNEQFF.

In this sample, this clonotype turned up many times. This chain uses TRBV4-3 with TRBJ1-1, with D perhaps matching TRBD1 (5 bases). The V and J ends lost 3 bases and 1 base respectively, with 12 bases between them. Germline loops: CDR1 LGHNA, CDR2 YSLEER. This CDR3 has 15 residues. The CDR3: CASSHPGLGNTEAFF. The CDR3 nucleotides are TGCGCCAGCAGCCACCCGGGACTTGGGAACACTGAAGCTTTCTTT.

V usage is TRBV19 and J usage is TRBJ2-1; no reliable D call. Trimming cost V 5 bases and J 5 bases, with 22 bases left between them. The V gene's germline CDR1 is LNHDA and CDR2 SQIVND (reference sequence). The CDR3 consists of 17 residues. The CDR3 sequence: CASSQLKKWLAHNEQFF. In DNA, the CDR3 is TGTGCCAGTAGTCAGCTTAAAAAATGGTTAGCCCACAATGAGCAGTTCTTC.

V gene TRBV19 combines with J gene TRBJ1-2, with TRBD1 as a possible D gene (5 bases). The CDR3 is 18 residues long. Germline V CDR1 and CDR2: LNHDA, SQIVND (reference sequence). V lost 6 bases and J 7 bases, leaving 30 bases between the germline ends. The CDR3 sequence: CASSDTVGAAIMHGGYTF. The CDR3 bases are TGTGCCAGTAGCGATACGGTCGGGGCCGCTATCATGCACGGTGGCTACACCTTC.

This clonotype appeared a few times. This rearrangement joins TRBV7-2 to TRBJ2-7; 9 bases are a match to TRBD1. Germline V CDR1 and CDR2: SGHTA, FQGNSA. The CDR3 consists of 12 residues. Trimming took 5 bases from V and 9 from J; bases not matched to a gene: 5. The CDR3 spells CASSEQGAAQYF. CDR3 DNA sequence: TGTGCCAGCAGCGAACAGGGGGCGGCGCAGTACTTC.

The rearrangement links TRBV13 to TRBJ2-1; 8 bases fit TRBD2. Germline V gives CDR1 PRHDT, CDR2 FYEKMQ (reference sequence). CDR3 length equals 16 residues. V was pared by 8 bases and J by 9 bases, with 18 bases of the junction left unmatched. CDR3 amino acids: CASSDVGRALGGEQFF. CDR3 sequence (DNA): TGTGCCAGCTCAGACGTCGGGAGGGCCTTAGGGGGTGAGCAGTTCTTC.

This clonotype was recorded at least ten times. As DNA, the CDR3 is TGTGCCAGCAGTCCCCGACTAGCGGGAGGGGGGTACAATGAGCAGTTCTTC. It specifies CASSPRLAGGGYNEQFF. The genes are TRBV27 and TRBJ2-1, with 14 bases aligning to TRBD2. V shed 5 bases, J shed 4 bases, and the junction held 7 bases outside the gene matches. This CDR3 region has 17 residues. The germline CDR1 and CDR2 sequences are MNHEY and SMNVEV (reference sequence).

In regard to this clonotype: A much bigger clone sits one base away, suggesting this may be a read error. V usage is TRBV7-8 and J usage is TRBJ1-2; D unclear. The CDR3 loop spans 12 amino acids. Germline V gene lookup returns CDR1 SGHVS and CDR2 FQNEAQ. As DNA, the CDR3 is TGTGCCAGCAGATTAGAGGGAAGCGGCTACACCTTC. It is translated as CASRLEGSGYTF.

For this clonotype: The junction departs from germline at one end; a sequencing error may be responsible. The chain recombines TRBV7-3 with TRBJ1-4; 12 nucleotides match TRBD1. The CDR3 loop spans 18 amino acids. Germline V lookup: CDR1 SGHTA, CDR2 FQGTGA. The DNA of the CDR3 is TGTGCCAGCAGAAACACCGGGACAGGGGGCGCTTCTAACGAAAATCTGTTTTTT. As protein: CASRNTGTGGASNENLFF.

The chain uses TRBV19 and TRBJ2-2, with D perhaps matching TRBD2 (6 bases). Germline V gene lookup returns CDR1 LNHDA and CDR2 SQIVND (reference sequence). The V gene lost 3 bases and the J gene lost 4 bases, with 15 bases spanning the gap. The CDR3 has 16 amino acids. This CDR3 reads CASSIPLGGATGELFF. The CDR3, as DNA: TGTGCCAGTAGTATCCCCCTTGGAGGGGCCACCGGGGAGCTGTTTTTT.

This clonotype has just a few counts. The chain joins TRBV11-2 to TRBJ2-7; TRBD2 matches at 7 bases. CDR3 size: 16 residues. Per germline, CDR1 SGHAT and CDR2 FQNNGV. With V trimmed by 5 bases and J by 8 bases, 18 bases remained unmatched. The chain's CDR3 is CASSRTPGLESGQQYF. CDR3 DNA sequence: TGTGCCAGCAGCCGGACCCCAGGACTAGAGTCTGGCCAGCAGTACTTC.

This clonotype occurred many times. The CDR3 protein is CASSQSRAEKLFF. The CDR3 coding sequence is TGTGCCAGCAGCCAAAGCAGGGCTGAAAAACTGTTTTTT. The J gene is TRBJ1-4, the V gene TRBV12-3 or TRBV12-4, with a possible D match to TRBD1 (5 bases). This CDR3 contains 13 residues. Trimming removed 6 bases from V and 7 bases from J, with 12 bases in between.